These 30 T cell receptor beta chains originate from one sample sequenced in a study of cytomegalovirus exposure and HLA in healthy donors. A multiplex PCR was run with 60 Vbeta primers and 13 Jbeta primers. Assay: immunoSEQ multiplex PCR; the TCRdb copy retains only in-frame clones and omits some. Of 150,000 to 200,000 clones in the sample, 82% were seen once. Sequencing was done on a sample of PBMCs. All receptors derive from a girl between 5 and 17 years old in good health and CMV-seropositive.

This clone was seen only once. The rearrangement uses TRBV29-1 and TRBJ1-5; 7 positions agree with TRBD1. Germline assignment: CDR1 SQVTM and CDR2 ANQGSEA. The CDR3 runs to 13 residues. The junction had 2 bases not matched to a gene; V was cut back by 5 bases and J by 1 base. CDR3 amino acids: CSVLQGSNQPQHF. The DNA for the CDR3 is TGCAGCGTTCTACAGGGGAGCAATCAGCCCCAGCATTTT.

V is TRBV30 and J is TRBJ1-1, with D perhaps TRBD1 (5 bases). Germline-derived CDR1 and CDR2 are GTSNPN and SVGIG (reference sequence). V was clipped by 0 bases and J by 4 bases, with 12 bases between them. CDR3 length equals 14 residues. CDR3 DNA sequence: TGTGCCTGGAGTGTCGGGGGACCGGGCACTGAAGCTTTCTTT. Its translation: CAWSVGGPGTEAFF.

This chain connects TRBV7-2 to TRBJ1-1, with D uncertain. Trimming cost V 0 bases and J 11 bases, with 13 bases left between them. CDR1 SGHTA and CDR2 FQGNSA come from the germline V gene. There are 13 residues in the CDR3. The CDR3 DNA reads TGTGCCAGCAGCTTAGCGGGCAGAAGTGTGGCTTTCTTT. Amino acids: CASSLAGRSVAFF.

J is TRBJ2-5 and V is TRBV10-3, with 11 nucleotides matching TRBD2. Trimming cost V 4 bases and J 5 bases; bases outside gene matches: 12. Germline CDR1 and CDR2: ENHRY and SYGVKD. The CDR3 is 17 amino acids. CDR3 nucleotide sequence: TGTGCCATCAGTGGGGCTAGCGGGGGGCCGGACCGGGAGACCCAGTACTTC. It encodes CAISGASGGPDRETQYF.

This clone was detected only once. V usage is TRBV5-4 and J usage is TRBJ2-5, with 8 bases lining up with TRBD1. CDR3 length: 16 amino acids. CDR1 and CDR2 from the germline V gene are SGHNT and YYREEE (reference sequence). The J segment lost 5 bases and the V segment lost 0 bases, leaving 9 bases of the junction unmatched. The CDR3 reads CASSLVGTGKGETQYF. The CDR3 nucleotides read TGTGCCAGCAGCTTGGTCGGGACAGGTAAAGGGGAGACCCAGTACTTC.

V and J are TRBV29-1 and TRBJ1-1, with 11 nucleotides matching TRBD1. After removal of 4 bases from V and 4 bases from J, the junction contained 8 bases not matched to a gene. CDR1 and CDR2 from the germline V gene are SQVTM and ANQGSEA. CDR3 length equals 15 residues. CDR3 amino acids: CSVVRDRGLSTEAFF. As DNA, the CDR3 is TGCAGCGTTGTACGGGACAGGGGGTTGAGCACTGAAGCTTTCTTT.

This clone was detected once. The chain is built from TRBV2 and TRBJ2-2; 13 nucleotides line up with TRBD2. The germline V gene has CDR1 SNHLY and CDR2 FYNNEI. This CDR3 is 16 amino acids long. After removal of 5 bases from V and 7 bases from J, the junction contained 7 bases not matched to a gene. The CDR3 protein is CASSKGTSGIIGELFF. Here the CDR3 DNA reads TGTGCCAGCAGTAAAGGGACTAGCGGGATAATCGGGGAGCTGTTTTTT.

The chain recombines TRBV4-3 with TRBJ2-1, with TRBD2 as a possible D gene (5 bases). V lost 2 bases and J lost 0, with 8 bases in between. The length of the CDR3 is 15 residues. Germline-derived CDR1 and CDR2 are LGHNA and YSLEER. The CDR3 bases are TGCGCCAGCAGCCAAAGCGGTAGCTCCTACAATGAGCAGTTCTTC. The encoded protein is CASSQSGSSYNEQFF.

This chain uses TRBV29-1 with TRBJ2-7; TRBD2 matches 10 bases. The CDR3 loop spans 13 amino acids. V shed 2 bases and J 2 bases; nucleotides not matched to a gene: 0. CDR1 is SQVTM and CDR2 is ANQGSEA in the germline V gene. The CDR3 sequence is CSVETSGAYEQYF. For the CDR3, the DNA is TGCAGCGTTGAAACTAGCGGGGCCTACGAGCAGTACTTC.

The V call is TRBV2, the J call TRBJ1-5, with 8 bases aligning to TRBD1. V lost 4 bases to trimming and J lost 1 base; unmatched junction nucleotides: 9. Germline V gene lookup returns CDR1 SNHLY and CDR2 FYNNEI. This CDR3 has 17 residues. The CDR3 sequence: CASSGGQGAGSNQPQHF. CDR3 coding DNA: TGTGCCAGCAGTGGAGGTCAGGGGGCGGGCAGCAATCAGCCCCAGCATTTT. Supplemented by reference TRBV2 and TRBJ1-5, the full variable domain reads EPEVTQTPSHQVTQMGQEVILRCVPISNHLYFYWYRQILGQKVEFLVSFYNNEISEKSEIFDDQFSVERPDGSNFTLKIRSTKLEDSAMYFCASSGGQGAGSNQPQHFGDGTRLSIL.

There are a few counts of this clone. The chain carries TRBV10-3 and TRBJ2-7; 8 bases align to TRBD1. Germline CDR1 ENHRY, CDR2 SYGVKD. The ends lost 9 bases at V and 3 bases at J; junction bases unmatched: 1. The CDR3 sequence is 11 residues long. CDR3 protein: CAIDRGYEQYF. CDR3 in DNA: TGTGCCATTGACAGGGGCTACGAGCAGTACTTC.

The table lists this clone with a few counts. This chain uses TRBV30 with TRBJ1-5, with 8 bases aligning to TRBD1. This CDR3 is built from 17 residues. The ends lost 0 bases at V and 2 bases at J; junction bases unmatched: 9. Germline CDR1 GTSNPN, CDR2 SVGIG (reference sequence). CDR3 coding DNA: TGTGCCTGGAGTGTACAGAGAAGGACAGGGCGCAATCAGCCCCAGCATTTT. It encodes CAWSVQRRTGRNQPQHF.

The chain employs TRBV7-8 and TRBJ2-7, with a tentative D call TRBD2 (6 bases). CDR1 and CDR2 from the germline V gene are SGHVS and FQNEAQ. The CDR3 is made up of 15 amino acids. V lost 1 base and J lost 4, with 14 bases in between. CDR3 bases: TGTGCCAGCAGCTTAGTTGGCGGGAAGAAATACGAGCAGTACTTC. Its protein is CASSLVGGKKYEQYF.

This clone showed up just once. The chain recombines TRBV28 with TRBJ2-5, with 9 bases lining up with TRBD2. This CDR3 region has 19 residues. Germline CDR1 and CDR2: MDHEN and SYDVKM. The V segment lost 2 bases and the J segment 7 bases; nucleotides outside the gene matches: 20. In DNA form, the CDR3 reads TGTGCCAGCAGTTTAGGTAGGCTAGCGGGACAAGCCGTCGGGGCGACCCAGTACTTC. Protein sequence: CASSLGRLAGQAVGATQYF.

The genes are TRBV7-8 and TRBJ2-1, with D perhaps TRBD2 (6 bases). The V and J ends lost 5 bases and 9 bases respectively, with 26 bases between them. Germline V CDR1 and CDR2: SGHVS, FQNEAQ. This CDR3 has 17 amino acids. This chain's CDR3 is CASSNLGGGKGSGEQFF. CDR3 nucleotide sequence: TGTGCCAGCAGCAACCTCGGCGGCGGGAAGGGCAGCGGTGAGCAGTTCTTC.

The chain has TRBV29-1 and TRBJ1-5; D possibly corresponds to TRBD1 (5 bases). The CDR3 is 13 residues long. The V end was cut by 4 bases, the J end by 0 bases, with 7 bases between. Germline V lookup: CDR1 SQVTM, CDR2 ANQGSEA. The CDR3 loop reads CSVAQASNQPQHF. The CDR3 DNA follows: TGCAGCGTTGCACAGGCTAGCAATCAGCCCCAGCATTTT.

The rearrangement links TRBV11-1 to TRBJ2-7; D remains unclear. The CDR3 runs to 12 residues. Trimming removed 2 bases from V and 3 bases from J, with 5 bases in between. Germline CDR1 and CDR2: SGHAT and FQDESV (reference sequence). The CDR3: CASSLNSYEQYF. The CDR3 coding sequence is TGTGCCAGCAGCTTAAACAGCTACGAGCAGTACTTC. The complete variable domain, with remaining parts taken from reference TRBV11-1 and TRBJ2-7, reads EAEVAQSPRYKITEKSQAVAFWCDPISGHATLYWYRQILGQGPELLVQFQDESVVDDSQLPKDRFSAERLKGVDSTLKIQPAELGDSAMYLCASSLNSYEQYFGPGTRLTVT.

The rearrangement links TRBV11-2 to TRBJ1-1; 9 bases match TRBD1. CDR1 SGHAT and CDR2 FQNNGV come from the germline V gene. This CDR3 is 14 amino acids long. With 6 bases clipped from V and 4 bases from J, the junction kept 6 bases outside the gene matches. CDR3 protein: CASRQQGAITEAFF. The CDR3 bases are TGTGCCAGCAGACAACAGGGGGCGATCACTGAAGCTTTCTTT. The complete variable domain, with remaining parts taken from reference TRBV11-2 and TRBJ1-1, reads EAGVAQSPRYKIIEKRQSVAFWCNPISGHATLYWYQQILGQGPKLLIQFQNNGVVDDSQLPKDRFSAERLKGVDSTLKIQPAKLEDSAVYLCASRQQGAITEAFFGQGTRLTVV.

V usage is TRBV6-5 and J usage is TRBJ1-1; D ambiguous. The CDR3 loop spans 13 amino acids. V was cut by 2 bases and J by 3 bases, with 7 bases left in between. CDR1 is MNHEY and CDR2 is SVGAGI in the germline V gene. The CDR3 coding sequence is TGTGCCAGCAGTTACGACATATACACTGAAGCTTTCTTT. Its protein product is CASSYDIYTEAFF.

This clone has a single count. The rearrangement joins TRBV7-9 to TRBJ1-1; unclear D gene. The germline CDR1 and CDR2 sequences are SEHNR and FQNEAQ (reference sequence). This CDR3 contains 12 residues. V was shortened by 3 bases and J by 7 bases, with 9 bases between the two germline ends. CDR3 DNA sequence: TGTGCCAGCAGCTTCGTCGAGAGTGAAGCTTTCTTT. This codes for CASSFVESEAFF.

The V and J genes are TRBV6-5 and TRBJ1-1, with a possible D match to TRBD1 (5 bases). Germline V gives CDR1 MNHEY, CDR2 SVGAGI. Trimming removed 0 bases at V and 5 bases at J, with 16 bases between. The CDR3 loop spans 16 amino acids. The CDR3 nucleotides read TGTGCCAGCAGTTACTCGGGGGAACATCGGGAGACTGAAGCTTTCTTT. Residues: CASSYSGEHRETEAFF.

This chain joins TRBV27 and TRBJ2-1, with a tentative D call TRBD1 (6 bases). Trimming took off 2 bases at V and 4 bases at J, with 12 bases between the two ends. From germline, CDR1 is MNHEY and CDR2 SMNVEV (reference sequence). The CDR3 has 15 residues. The CDR3 loop reads CASSLAWQGYNEQFF. The CDR3 region has the DNA TGTGCCAGCAGTTTAGCTTGGCAGGGGTACAATGAGCAGTTCTTC.

The chain employs TRBV18 and TRBJ1-2; 10 nucleotides match TRBD1. The CDR3 loop spans 15 amino acids. The germline V gene encodes CDR1 KGHSH and CDR2 LQKENI. Trimming took 0 bases from V and 3 from J; bases not matched to a gene: 1. CDR3 sequence (DNA): TGTGCCAGCTCACCACCGGGACAGGGGTACTATGGCTACACCTTC. It encodes CASSPPGQGYYGYTF.

The rearrangement uses TRBV10-3 and TRBJ1-2; 8 nucleotides align to TRBD1. Germline CDR1 and CDR2: ENHRY and SYGVKD. This CDR3 comprises 14 residues. V shed 2 bases, J shed 8 bases, and the junction held 7 bases outside the gene matches. DNA for the CDR3: TGTGCCATCAGTGAGCGGACAGGGCTTGGAGGCTACACCTTC. Translated, it gives CAISERTGLGGYTF.

The genes are TRBV29-1 and TRBJ1-2; no clear D. The V end lost 5 bases, the J end lost 8 bases, and 12 bases lay between the germline ends. CDR1 is SQVTM, CDR2 ANQGSEA, per germline. CDR3 length: 11 residues. The CDR3 region has the DNA TGCAGCGTTCGGGAAAGGAGCGGCTACACCTTC. Translation: CSVRERSGYTF.

The genes are TRBV14 and TRBJ1-1; maybe TRBD1 (6 bases). CDR1 is SGHDN and CDR2 is FVKESK in the germline V gene. Trimming stripped 3 bases from V and 1 base from J, with 6 bases between. CDR3 length: 13 residues. CDR3 coding DNA: TGTGCCAGCAGCCAGGACAGGAACACTGAAGCTTTCTTT. Amino acid sequence: CASSQDRNTEAFF.

The V and J genes are TRBV27 and TRBJ1-1, with a tentative D call TRBD1 (6 bases). V was cut by 1 base and J by 5 bases, with 23 bases left in between. The CDR3 consists of 18 residues. The V gene's germline CDR1 is MNHEY and CDR2 SMNVEV (reference sequence). The CDR3 protein is CASSLLLGAGIRGTEAFF. The CDR3 coding sequence is TGTGCCAGCAGTTTATTGCTGGGGGCTGGGATCAGGGGTACTGAAGCTTTCTTT.

This chain joins TRBV5-4 and TRBJ2-2; the match to TRBD1 covers 7 bases. Germline V gene lookup returns CDR1 SGHNT and CDR2 YYREEE (reference sequence). CDR3 size: 13 residues. The V segment lost 5 bases and the J segment 5 bases; nucleotides outside the gene matches: 3. This CDR3 is CASSRDSTGELFF. The CDR3 DNA follows: TGTGCCAGCAGTCGGGACAGTACCGGGGAGCTGTTTTTT.

V is TRBV28 and J is TRBJ2-7, with a weak D call TRBD1 (6 bases). Germline CDR1 reads MDHEN; CDR2 reads SYDVKM. Deletions cut 5 bases from V and 0 bases from J, with 14 bases between. This CDR3 has 15 amino acids. The CDR3 DNA reads TGTGCCAGCAGTAACCAGGGGAAGGGCTCCTACGAGCAGTACTTC. This sequence encodes CASSNQGKGSYEQYF.

V and J are TRBV18 and TRBJ1-1; D might be TRBD1 (5 bases). The germline V gene encodes CDR1 KGHSH and CDR2 LQKENI. The CDR3 runs to 14 residues. V was cut by 4 bases and J by 0 bases, with 9 bases left in between. This CDR3 is CASSRAGLNTEAFF. CDR3 sequence (DNA): TGTGCCAGCTCACGGGCAGGGCTGAACACTGAAGCTTTCTTT.